These 2 T cell receptor beta chains originate from one sample sequenced in a study of T cell responses to AZD1222 COVID-19 vaccine. Generated by immunoSEQ multiplex PCR, the TCRdb table keeps only in-frame clones and is missing some. Among about 140,000 clones listed, 85% to 90% were seen once. The source material was peripheral blood, sampled 28 days after the second AZD1222 dose. These receptors all come from an adult who received the AZD1222 COVID-19 vaccine.

The rearrangement uses TRBV5-6 and TRBJ1-1; tentative D call: TRBD1 (6 bases). The CDR3 runs to 14 residues. CDR1 is SGHDT and CDR2 is YYEEEE in the germline V gene. The ends were cut back, 0 bases at V and 5 bases at J, with 11 bases in the middle. CDR3 residues: CASSLGQGLTEAFF. CDR3 nucleotides: TGTGCCAGCAGCTTGGGCCAGGGGTTGACTGAAGCTTTCTTT.

V gene TRBV10-3 combines with J gene TRBJ2-1; 10 bases line up with TRBD2. Unmatched junction bases numbered 9, after V lost 0 bases and J lost 7 bases. Germline CDR1 is ENHRY and CDR2 is SYGVKD. The CDR3 is made up of 17 amino acids. This chain's CDR3 is CAISESSRTSGLNEQFF. CDR3 in DNA: TGTGCCATCAGTGAGTCTTCGAGGACTAGCGGACTAAATGAGCAGTTCTTC.